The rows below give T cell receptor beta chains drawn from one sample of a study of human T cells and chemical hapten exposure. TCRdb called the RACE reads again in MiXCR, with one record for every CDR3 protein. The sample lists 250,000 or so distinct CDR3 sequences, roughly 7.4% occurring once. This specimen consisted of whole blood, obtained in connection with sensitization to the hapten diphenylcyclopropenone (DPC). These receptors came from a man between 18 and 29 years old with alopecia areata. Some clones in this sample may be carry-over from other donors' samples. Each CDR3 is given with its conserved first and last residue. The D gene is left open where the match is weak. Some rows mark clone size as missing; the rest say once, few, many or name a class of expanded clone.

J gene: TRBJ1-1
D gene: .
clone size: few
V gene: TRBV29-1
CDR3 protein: CSVGTVNEAFF
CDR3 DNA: TGCAGCGTAGGGACTGTTAATGAAGCTTTCTTT

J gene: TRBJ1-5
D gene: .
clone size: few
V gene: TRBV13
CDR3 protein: CASSLGGNGNQPQHF
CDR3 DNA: TGTGCCAGCAGCTTGGGGGGAAATGGGAATCAGCCCCAGCATTTT

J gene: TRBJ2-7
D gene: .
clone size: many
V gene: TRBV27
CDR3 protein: CASSLKRGYFDEQYF
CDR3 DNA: TGTGCCAGCAGTTTAAAGAGGGGGTACTTCGACGAGCAGTACTTC

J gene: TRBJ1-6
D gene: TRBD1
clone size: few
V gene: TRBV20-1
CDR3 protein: CSAPRQGDGSPLHF
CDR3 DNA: TGCAGTGCGCCGCGGCAGGGGGACGGTTCACCCCTCCACTTT

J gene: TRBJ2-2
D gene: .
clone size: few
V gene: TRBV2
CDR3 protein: CASSKGQTMNTGELFF
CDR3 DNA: TGTGCCAGCAGCAAAGGACAGACAATGAACACCGGGGAGCTGTTTTTT

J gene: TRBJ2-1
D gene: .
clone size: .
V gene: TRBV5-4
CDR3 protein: CASSLEAMGYNEQFF
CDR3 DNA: TGTGCCAGCAGCTTGGAGGCGATGGGATACAATGAGCAGTTCTTC

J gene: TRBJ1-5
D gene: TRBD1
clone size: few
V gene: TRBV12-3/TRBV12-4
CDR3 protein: CASSLRGTGSHQPQHF
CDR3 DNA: TGTGCCAGCAGTTTAAGAGGGACAGGGTCCCATCAGCCCCAGCATTTT

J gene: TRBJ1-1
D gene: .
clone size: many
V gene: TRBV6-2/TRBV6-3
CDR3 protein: CASSRRVTEAFF
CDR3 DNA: TGTGCCAGCAGTCGCAGGGTAACTGAAGCTTTCTTT

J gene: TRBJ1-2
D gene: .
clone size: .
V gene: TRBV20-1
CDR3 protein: CSATQGDYGYTF
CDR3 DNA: TGCAGTGCTACACAGGGAGACTATGGCTACACCTTC

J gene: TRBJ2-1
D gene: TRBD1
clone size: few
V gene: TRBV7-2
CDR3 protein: CASSREGTGNNEQFF
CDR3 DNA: TGTGCCAGCAGCCGTGAAGGGACAGGGAACAATGAGCAGTTCTTC

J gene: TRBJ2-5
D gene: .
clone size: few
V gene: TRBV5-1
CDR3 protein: CASSLRLETQYF
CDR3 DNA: TGCGCCAGCAGCTTGCGTTTAGAGACCCAGTACTTC

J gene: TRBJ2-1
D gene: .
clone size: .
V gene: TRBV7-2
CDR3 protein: CASSLDRAGEQFF
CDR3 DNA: TGTGCCAGCAGCTTAGACAGGGCGGGTGAGCAGTTCTTC

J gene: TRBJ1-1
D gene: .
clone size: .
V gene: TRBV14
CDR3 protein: CASSPLAGMNTEAFF
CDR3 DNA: TGTGCCAGCAGTCCGCTAGCGGGAATGAACACTGAAGCTTTCTTT

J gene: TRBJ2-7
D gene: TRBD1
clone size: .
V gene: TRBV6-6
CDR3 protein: CASRRLADRAYEQYF
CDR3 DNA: TGTGCCAGCAGGAGGTTAGCAGACAGGGCCTACGAGCAGTACTTC

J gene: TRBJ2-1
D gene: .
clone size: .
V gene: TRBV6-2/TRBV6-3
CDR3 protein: CASSRGRGNEQFF
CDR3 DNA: TGTGCCAGCAGCCGTGGCCGTGGCAATGAGCAGTTCTTC

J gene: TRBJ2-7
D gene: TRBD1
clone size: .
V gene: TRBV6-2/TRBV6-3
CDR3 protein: CASSRSRDRTISFTYEQYF
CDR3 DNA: TGTGCCAGCAGTCGATCTAGGGACAGAACTATCTCCTTTACCTACGAGCAGTACTTC

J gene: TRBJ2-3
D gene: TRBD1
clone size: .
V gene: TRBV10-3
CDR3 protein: CAISESNFKVQGLPGTDTQYF
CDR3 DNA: TGTGCCATCAGTGAGTCGAATTTTAAGGTACAGGGGCTCCCCGGGACGGATACGCAGTATTTT

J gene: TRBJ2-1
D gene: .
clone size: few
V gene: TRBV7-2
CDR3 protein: CASSGHRGRLYNEQFF
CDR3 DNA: TGTGCCAGCAGCGGACATCGGGGCCGACTTTACAATGAGCAGTTCTTC

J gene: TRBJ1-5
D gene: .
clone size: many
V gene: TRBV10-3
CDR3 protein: CAISEQGYSNQPQHF
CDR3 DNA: TGTGCCATCAGTGAGCAGGGCTATAGCAATCAGCCCCAGCATTTT

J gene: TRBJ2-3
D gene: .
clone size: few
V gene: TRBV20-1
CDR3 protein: CSAIRTDTQYF
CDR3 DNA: TGCAGTGCGATCCGCACAGATACGCAGTATTTT

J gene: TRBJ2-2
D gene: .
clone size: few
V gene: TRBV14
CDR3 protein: CASSPREFRELFF
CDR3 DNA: TGTGCCAGCAGCCCGAGGGAATTTCGGGAGCTGTTTTTT

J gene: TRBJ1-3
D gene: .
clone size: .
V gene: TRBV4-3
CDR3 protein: CASSQDSAQDLSGNTIYF
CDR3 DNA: TGCGCCAGCAGCCAAGATTCGGCGCAGGACCTCTCTGGAAACACCATATATTTT

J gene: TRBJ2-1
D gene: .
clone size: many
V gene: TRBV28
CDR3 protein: CASSRLLGRNEQFF
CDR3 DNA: TGTGCCAGCAGCCGGCTCTTGGGACGGAATGAGCAGTTCTTC

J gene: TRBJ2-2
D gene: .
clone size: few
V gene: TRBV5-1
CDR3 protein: CASSLGLTNTGELFF
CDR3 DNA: TGCGCCAGCAGCTTGGGGCTGACCAACACCGGGGAGCTGTTTTTT

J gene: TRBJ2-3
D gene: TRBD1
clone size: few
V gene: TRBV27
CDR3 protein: CASSTRPRTGGGTDTQYF
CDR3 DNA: TGTGCCAGCAGTACACGACCGAGGACAGGCGGAGGCACAGATACGCAGTATTTT